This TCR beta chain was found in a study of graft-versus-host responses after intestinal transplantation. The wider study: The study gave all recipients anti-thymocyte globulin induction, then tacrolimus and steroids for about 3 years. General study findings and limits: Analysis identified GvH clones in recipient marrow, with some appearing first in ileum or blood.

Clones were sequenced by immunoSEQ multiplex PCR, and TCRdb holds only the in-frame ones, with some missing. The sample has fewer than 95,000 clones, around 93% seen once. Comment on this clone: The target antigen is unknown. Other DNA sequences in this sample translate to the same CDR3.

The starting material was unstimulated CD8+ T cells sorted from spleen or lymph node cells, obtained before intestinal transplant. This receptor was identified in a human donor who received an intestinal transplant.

The CDR3 DNA reads as TGTGCCAGCAGCTTAAGGGGTAACTATGGCTACACCTTC. Its translation is CASSLRGNYGYTF. V gene TRBV11-3 combines with J gene TRBJ1-2; perhaps TRBD1 as D (5 bases). CDR1 is SGHNT, CDR2 YENEEA, per germline. CDR3 length equals 13 residues. Trimming took 2 bases from V and 1 from J, leaving 5 bases between them.